The 7 T cell receptor beta chains presented below share a single source sample, sequenced in a study of cytomegalovirus exposure and HLA in healthy donors (TCRdb year 2017). Libraries were prepared through the immunoSEQ multiplex PCR assay. For the multiplex PCR, a mixture combining 60 forward primers for TCR Vbeta segments and 13 reverse primers for TCR Jbeta segments was used. As stored in TCRdb, this immuneACCESS dataset retains in-frame rearrangements with V and J assigned. A fraction of the clones does not appear; measured against another copy, unresolved V genes explain less than half of the discrepancy, and the remainder lacks a known reason. The sample's records list some 72,000 clones. The ten most abundant clones make up around 5% of the sample. Sequencing was done on a sample of PBMCs. Receptor source: a man in his forties in good health and CMV-seronegative.

The chain couples TRBV7-2 to TRBJ1-2; no clear D gene. The V end lost 1 base, the J end lost 4 bases, and 10 bases lay between the germline ends. The CDR3 runs 14 residues. Per germline, CDR1 SGHTA and CDR2 FQGNSA. DNA of the CDR3: TGTGCCAGCAGCTTAGTCTATGCTATCTATGGCTACACCTTC. This codes for CASSLVYAIYGYTF.

The chain combines TRBV6-1 with TRBJ2-6; unclear D gene. V was pared by 3 bases and J by 1 base, with 4 bases between. The CDR3 loop spans 14 amino acids. Germline CDR1 is MNHNS and CDR2 is SASEGT. CDR3 amino acids: CASSDISGANVLTF. The DNA of the CDR3 is TGTGCCAGCAGTGACATTTCTGGGGCCAACGTCCTGACTTTC.

The gene calls are TRBV4-1 and TRBJ2-2; 9 bases are shared with TRBD1. V lost 1 base to trimming and J lost 4 bases; unmatched junction nucleotides: 4. In germline, CDR1 is MGHRA, CDR2 YSYEKL. The CDR3 length is 16 residues. The CDR3 coding sequence is TGCGCCAGCAGCCAAGTAGGGGACAGGGTCACCGGGGAGCTGTTTTTT. Protein product: CASSQVGDRVTGELFF.

CDR3 DNA sequence: TGTGCCAGCAGTGGGCGGGGGGACAATGAGCAGTTCTTC. Translation: CASSGRGDNEQFF. This chain uses TRBV25-1 with TRBJ2-1; 8 nucleotides match TRBD2. The ends lost 4 bases at V and 5 bases at J; junction bases unmatched: 1. The CDR3 totals 13 residues. CDR1 MGHDK and CDR2 SYGVNS come from the germline V gene.

J is TRBJ1-5 and V is TRBV7-2; D is uncertain. Germline V gene sequence: CDR1 SGHTA, CDR2 FQGNSA. The ends were cut back, 5 bases at V and 3 bases at J, with 8 bases in the middle. There are 13 residues in the CDR3. In DNA, the CDR3 is TGTGCCAGCAGCCCCTTATACAATCAGCCCCAGCATTTT. It codes for CASSPLYNQPQHF.

The chain links TRBV28 to TRBJ2-7; 10 nucleotides agree with TRBD2. This CDR3 is 15 amino acids long. The trim removed 6 bases at V and 7 bases at J, leaving 12 bases unmatched. CDR1 and CDR2 from the germline V gene are MDHEN and SYDVKM. CDR3 sequence reads: CASSAPRLAGVEQYF. The DNA for the CDR3 is TGTGCCAGCAGCGCCCCTCGTCTAGCGGGAGTAGAGCAGTACTTC. The full variable domain, completed using reference TRBV28 and TRBJ2-7, is DVKVTQSSRYLVKRTGEKVFLECVQDMDHENMFWYRQDPGLGLRLIYFSYDVKMKEKGDIPEGYSVSREKKERFSLILESASTNQTSMYLCASSAPRLAGVEQYFGPGTRLTVT.

This rearrangement joins TRBV2 to TRBJ1-5, with TRBD1 as a possible D gene (5 bases). V lost 3 bases and J lost 3, with 12 bases in between. Germline assignment: CDR1 SNHLY and CDR2 FYNNEI. The CDR3 runs 15 residues. The CDR3 sequence: CASSDGGWANQPQHF. The CDR3 nucleotides are TGTGCCAGCAGTGATGGGGGGTGGGCCAATCAGCCCCAGCATTTT.